This TCR beta chain is drawn from a study of T cells in Graves' hyperthyroidism and ophthalmopathy (dated by TCRdb to the late 2010s). Some background on the complete study: Peripheral blood samples were taken at initial diagnosis, before any treatment was given. To identify distinguishing TCR V-J signatures, a discovery cohort of some 99 patients was used, comprising 40 to 45 with Graves' ophthalmopathy and some 57 with stable Graves' hyperthyroidism. An independent validation cohort of around 19 hyperthyroidism patients and approximately 17 patients who later progressed to ophthalmopathy tested prospective prediction of ophthalmopathy. The 100 discovery patients were randomly split 7:3 into training and test sets. In addition, the study compared T-cell repertoires in thyroid tissue and in blood from roughly six Graves' hyperthyroidism patients. Following sampling, methimazole starting at 30 mg daily was given to hyperthyroidism patients, and high-dose intravenous methylprednisolone was given to ophthalmopathy patients. The paper describes TCR Vbeta CDR3 sequencing of 120 to 150 peripheral blood samples, made up of 43 ophthalmopathy patients, roughly 75 hyperthyroidism patients and 17 progressor patients.

A patient counted as having stable Graves' hyperthyroidism if no progression to ophthalmopathy occurred over 18 months of follow-up. Hyperthyroidism patients were aged 18 to 65 years and newly diagnosed, with disease duration of less than 2 months. Patients with uncontrolled infections, other autoimmune diseases, pregnancy or lactation were excluded. Clinical symptoms, serum thyroxine and TRAb, thyroid ultrasound, and orbital computed tomography formed the basis for the diagnoses. Ficoll-Paque density gradient centrifugation was used to isolate PBMCs from around 10 ml of fresh peripheral blood. Total RNA was extracted with Trizol reagent, and quality was checked on an Agilent 2100 Bioanalyzer. The TCR beta CDR3 regions were amplified from the RNA transcripts. A first-round RT-PCR of the TCR CDR3 used the HTBI primer set with the Qiagen OneStep RT-PCR kit. Libraries were constructed in a second round of multiplex PCR, after which size selection and purification were performed. The libraries were sequenced on an Illumina HiSeq2000 using paired-end 100 bp reads. The study's processing was this. SOAPnuke was used to process the raw data, with reads discarded if the reads contained adapters or uncalled bases, had a mean Phred below 15, or lacked an exact constant-primer or identifier match. COPE v1.2.5 was used to merge high-quality paired reads, and clonotypes were defined as unique nucleotide sequences. MiTCR v1.1 was used to align clonotypes to the IMGT TRBV, TRBD and TRBJ reference segments. The analysis included only V-J combinations with a frequency above 0.0001, which together covered roughly 99% of the repertoires. A TCS score was defined as the ratio between F50 (clonal expansion) and ExV (chaos), using BLOSUM62-based TCRdist between CDR3 peptides within each V-J. Welch's t-statistics and random forest reduced several hundred V-J features to 10 to 15, which were used in a naive Bayes classifier (R e1071). The public sequencing data were trimmed at Q25 with fastp and processed into clonotypes with MiXCR by TCRdb, which kept only in-frame beta chains. Under each unique CDR3 protein, matching rows form one entry showing the most common genes and DNA. TCRdb, not the original authors, processed these V and J calls. In this sample the table shows 370,000 or so distinct CDR3 sequences, approximately 25% of which occur a single time. The top ten hold roughly 70% of the sample.

This clonotype has only one observation. The antigen it recognizes is unknown. The input lacks base qualities; no much larger clone sits a single base away. Weak support is all one read offers. The CDR3 sequence holds 18 residues, the cysteine and phenylalanine included. The kept DNA is CDR3 alone, 54 bases in frame from the first base. Taken from the germline V gene, the CDR1 and CDR2 loops are MNHEY and SVGEGT. Trimming takes 0 bases off V and 6 bases off J; junction bases not matched to a gene: 11. Summary of the overall study and its limitations: Sample size was not statistically predetermined, and blinding of investigators to group allocation was not performed. Blood samples also contained most of the expanded thyroid clonotypes (frequency above 0.001), which suggests that blood repertoires may reflect thyroid immune responses. In validation, progression to ophthalmopathy was predicted by the model with roughly 71% sensitivity and under 85% specificity, a median of 6.5 months before onset. A 13 V-J signature model separated ophthalmopathy from stable hyperthyroidism, with just over 85% sensitivity and 81.08% specificity in cross-validation and 80%/75% in testing.

Sequencing input: blood. This sequence was found in a man aged 50 or older with Graves' hyperthyroidism. Here the chain combines TRBV6-2 or TRBV6-3 and TRBJ1-1; 12 middle bases align to TRBD1. The CDR3 is CASSYSLGTGGVRAEAFF. The DNA sequence is given as TGTGCCAGCAGTTACTCCCTCGGGACAGGGGGCGTCCGGGCTGAAGCTTTCTTT.